The rows below give T cell receptor beta chains drawn from one sample of a study of cytomegalovirus exposure and HLA in healthy donors. Assay used: immunoSEQ multiplex PCR; TCRdb lists only in-frame clones, some missing. Here the sample spans around 300,000 clones, around 87% being singletons. The sequenced sample consisted of PBMCs. These receptors all stem from a woman aged 25 to 39 in good health and CMV-seropositive. The CDR3 runs from the conserved cysteine through the conserved F or W. Fields, in order: D gene, V gene, clone size, J gene, CDR3 DNA, CDR3 protein. The D gene is left open where the match is weak. Clone sizes are given selectively: once, few, many, or a class where the clone is expanded.

>TRBD2|TRBV7-9|-|TRBJ2-2
TGTGCCAGCAGCTTGATACGGGGGGACCCGAACACCGGGGAGCTGTTTTTT
CASSLIRGDPNTGELFF
>-|TRBV6-1|-|TRBJ1-1
TGTGCCAGCAGGAATATGGTTGAAGCTTTCTTT
CASRNMVEAFF
>TRBD1|TRBV27|-|TRBJ1-6
TGTGCCAGCAGTTTATCCGGGACAGGCGCCAATTCACCCCTCCACTTT
CASSLSGTGANSPLHF
>-|TRBV5-1|-|TRBJ1-4
TGCGCCAGCAGCTTGGGCAGGGAGGTACCGAATGAAAAACTGTTTTTT
CASSLGREVPNEKLFF
>TRBD1|TRBV9|few|TRBJ1-4
TGTGCCAGCAGCACAGGGGGAGGGTTAGGGGAAAAACTGTTTTTT
CASSTGGGLGEKLFF
>TRBD1|TRBV11-2|-|TRBJ2-3
TGTGCCAGCAGCTTACTCAGGACAGGGGGCACCACAGATACGCAGTATTTT
CASSLLRTGGTTDTQYF
>-|TRBV6-1|-|TRBJ2-1
TGTGCCAGCAGTGAAACTGGTGGCTGGACTGAGCAGTTCTTC
CASSETGGWTEQFF
>-|TRBV5-1|once|TRBJ1-1
TGCGCCAGCAGCTTGTGGGTAGGGGACACTGAAGCTTTCTTT
CASSLWVGDTEAFF
>TRBD1|TRBV19|-|TRBJ1-2
TGTGCCAGTAGTTCGCGCGGACAGGCAGACTATGGCTACACCTTC
CASSSRGQADYGYTF
>TRBD2|TRBV5-1|-|TRBJ2-3
TGCGCCAGCACCACGGGACTAGCGGTCACAGATACGCAGTATTTT
CASTTGLAVTDTQYF
>-|TRBV11-2|-|TRBJ2-5
TGTGCCAGCAGCCCCCGAGGGGGGGAGACCCAGTACTTC
CASSPRGGETQYF
>-|TRBV11-2|-|TRBJ2-5
TGTGCCAGCAGCTTAGGTTACCAGGGCGGAGAAGAGACCCAGTACTTC
CASSLGYQGGEETQYF
>TRBD1|TRBV30|few|TRBJ1-2
TGTGCCTGCATGAATGGACAGGGCACTTATGGCTACACCTTC
CACMNGQGTYGYTF
>-|TRBV7-8|-|TRBJ2-1
TGTGCCAGCTTACCCCTCCGGGACTTGCTATACAATGAGCAGTTCTTC
CASLPLRDLLYNEQFF
>-|TRBV6-4|-|TRBJ1-1
TGTGCCAGCAGTGACTCGAGGCAGGGATCTGAAGCTTTCTTT
CASSDSRQGSEAFF
>-|TRBV6-1|-|TRBJ2-5
TGTGCCAGCAGTGAATACGAGGAGACCCAGTACTTC
CASSEYEETQYF
>TRBD2|TRBV4-3|-|TRBJ2-2
TGCGCCAGCAGCCAAGATTGGGACTACCAGGCCGGGGAGCTGTTTTTT
CASSQDWDYQAGELFF
>TRBD1|TRBV28|-|TRBJ2-7
TGTGCCAGCAGGCTTCCGGGACAGAGCGACTCCTACGAGCAGTACTTC
CASRLPGQSDSYEQYF
>-|TRBV15|-|TRBJ2-7
TGTGCCACCAGCAGAGATCCGGGGTACGAGCAGTACTTC
CATSRDPGYEQYF
>-|TRBV4-3|-|TRBJ1-5
TGCGCCAGCAGCCAGGGTTCCGATCAGCCCCAGCATTTT
CASSQGSDQPQHF
>TRBD1|TRBV5-1|-|TRBJ2-7
TGCGCCAGCAGCTTGGCCGGGACAGGGTTGCGTCGCGAGCAGTACTTC
CASSLAGTGLRREQYF
>-|TRBV5-1|once|TRBJ2-5
TGCGCCAGCAGCCGGTCAGCTACCCAAGAGACCCAGTACTTC
CASSRSATQETQYF
>TRBD1|TRBV30|-|TRBJ1-1
TGTGCCTGGAGTACAGGACAGGGGAACACTGAAGCTTTCTTT
CAWSTGQGNTEAFF
>TRBD1|TRBV9|-|TRBJ2-7
TGTGCCAGCAGCCACCGGGACAGGGGGTACGAGCAGTACTTC
CASSHRDRGYEQYF
>-|TRBV27|-|TRBJ1-2
TGTGCCAGCAGTTCGGACAACCCGAGGGGCTATGGCTACACCTTC
CASSSDNPRGYGYTF
>TRBD1|TRBV9|-|TRBJ1-1
TGTGCCAGCAGCCGTCTGACAGGGGGTGGCACTGAAGCTTTCTTT
CASSRLTGGGTEAFF
>-|TRBV2|few|TRBJ2-2
TGTGCCAGCAGTGCCCGCCGACTAGACCTGAACACCGGGGAGCTGTTTTTT
CASSARRLDLNTGELFF
>TRBD2|TRBV25-1|-|TRBJ2-3
TGTGCCAGCAGTGGAGGGCGGGGGGGCACAGATACGCAGTATTTT
CASSGGRGGTDTQYF
>TRBD2|TRBV5-4|-|TRBJ2-7
TGTGCCAGCAGCCGGGAGGTCAGGTACGAGCAGTACTTC
CASSREVRYEQYF
>TRBD2|TRBV5-1|-|TRBJ2-3
TGCGCCAGCAGCTCTAGCGGGGGGCCCACAGATACGCAGTATTTT
CASSSSGGPTDTQYF
>TRBD2|TRBV7-6|-|TRBJ2-1
TGTGCCAGCAGCTACGGTGGGGCTAGCGGAGAATACAATGAGCAGTTCTTC
CASSYGGASGEYNEQFF
>-|TRBV29-1|-|TRBJ2-5
TGCAGCGTTGCACACCGGCAAGAGACCCAGTACTTC
CSVAHRQETQYF
>TRBD1|TRBV19|-|TRBJ2-7
TGTGCCAGTAGTATAGATTTTTCTAGGGACAGGTCCTACGAGCAGTACTTC
CASSIDFSRDRSYEQYF
>TRBD1|TRBV30|few|TRBJ1-2
TGTGCCTGGAGTGTACCGTCCCCAGGGGGCTATGGCTACACCTTC
CAWSVPSPGGYGYTF
>TRBD1|TRBV7-8|-|TRBJ2-3
TGTGCCAGCAGTCCGACAGGGGGAGGAGCAGATACGCAGTATTTT
CASSPTGGGADTQYF
>-|TRBV20-1|-|TRBJ2-3
TGCAGTGCCCTAACCGGAGATACGCAGTATTTT
CSALTGDTQYF
>TRBD1|TRBV18|-|TRBJ2-7
TGTGCCAGCTCACCACTGCTCGGGACAGGGGGGAGAAGCTCCTACGAGCAGTACTTC
CASSPLLGTGGRSSYEQYF
>-|TRBV7-2|-|TRBJ2-1
TGTGCCAGCAGCTTAGAGGTCAGCTACAATGAGCAGTTCTTC
CASSLEVSYNEQFF
>TRBD2|TRBV9|-|TRBJ2-5
TGTGCCAGCAGCTTGGGACTAGCGGGACTCTCCAGGGAGACCCAGTACTTC
CASSLGLAGLSRETQYF
>TRBD1|TRBV7-2|-|TRBJ1-1
TGTGCCAGCAGCCCCCAGGACAGGAAAGGGCTGAGGACTGAAGCTTTCTTT
CASSPQDRKGLRTEAFF
>-|TRBV5-4|-|TRBJ2-3
TGTGCCAGCAGCTCCGCCGGGGCAACAGATACGCAGTATTTT
CASSSAGATDTQYF
>TRBD1|TRBV27|-|TRBJ2-5
TGTGCCAGCAGCTCTAGGGGACAGGGGTTGGGGGAGACCCAGTACTTC
CASSSRGQGLGETQYF
>-|TRBV27|-|TRBJ2-7
TGTGCCAGCATGGGGGTGGGGAACGAGCAGTACTTC
CASMGVGNEQYF
>-|TRBV4-2|-|TRBJ1-1
TGTGCCAGCAGGCCCCTAGGCAGCACTGAAGCTTTCTTT
CASRPLGSTEAFF
>-|TRBV30|-|TRBJ2-5
TGTGCCTGGAGCGGGGGCGGAGAGACCCAGTACTTC
CAWSGGGETQYF
>-|TRBV19|-|TRBJ1-5
TGTGCCAGTAGTATAGAACAGGGAGACAATCAGCCCCAGCATTTT
CASSIEQGDNQPQHF
>-|TRBV30|-|TRBJ2-5
TGTGCCTGGAGCAGGGTCCCCCAAGAGACCCAGTACTTC
CAWSRVPQETQYF
>-|TRBV6-5|few|TRBJ2-7
TGTGCCAGCAGACGATTAGGGGGCGAGCAGTACTTC
CASRRLGGEQYF
>TRBD1|TRBV7-6|-|TRBJ1-5
TGTGCCAGCAGCTTACGGGAACAGGGGTGGGATAGCAATCAGCCCCAGCATTTT
CASSLREQGWDSNQPQHF
>TRBD1|TRBV5-6|-|TRBJ2-5
TGTGCCACCCACAGGGGGCTTGCGGAGACCCAGTACTTC
CATHRGLAETQYF
>-|TRBV5-1|-|TRBJ1-1
TGCGCCAGCAGCTTGACAGGTAACACTGAAGCTTTCTTT
CASSLTGNTEAFF
>-|TRBV27|once|TRBJ2-7
TGTGCCAGCAAAGGGGGTGGTTTCTCCTACGAGCAGTACTTC
CASKGGGFSYEQYF
>-|TRBV9|few|TRBJ1-2
TGTGCCAGCAGCGCTCCACGAGACGAAGGCTACACCTTC
CASSAPRDEGYTF
>-|TRBV6-5|-|TRBJ1-2
TGTGCCAGCAGACAGGATTACTATGGCTACACCTTC
CASRQDYYGYTF